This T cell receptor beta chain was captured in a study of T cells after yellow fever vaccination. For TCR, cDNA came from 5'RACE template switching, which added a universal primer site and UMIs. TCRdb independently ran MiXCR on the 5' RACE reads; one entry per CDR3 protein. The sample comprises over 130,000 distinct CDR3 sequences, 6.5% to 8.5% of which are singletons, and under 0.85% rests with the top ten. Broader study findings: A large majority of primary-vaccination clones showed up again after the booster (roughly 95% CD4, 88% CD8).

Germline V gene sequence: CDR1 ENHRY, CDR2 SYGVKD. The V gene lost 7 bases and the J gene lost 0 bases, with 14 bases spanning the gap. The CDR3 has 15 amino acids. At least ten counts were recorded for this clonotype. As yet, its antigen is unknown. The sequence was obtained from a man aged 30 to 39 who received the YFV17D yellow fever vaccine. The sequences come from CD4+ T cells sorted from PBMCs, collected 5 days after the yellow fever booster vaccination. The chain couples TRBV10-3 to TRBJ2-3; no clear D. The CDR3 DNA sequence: TGTGCCATCACGGACCGGAGAACTAGCACAGATACGCAGTATTTT. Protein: CAITDRRTSTDTQYF.